This T cell receptor (beta chain) appears in the sequencing data of a study of cytomegalovirus exposure and HLA in healthy donors. Study-wide context: Earlier work reported 110 million or so unique TCR beta sequences from some 180 million T cells. General study points: Differences between HLA loci emerged in a later analysis of TCR association rates, with DRB1 most and HLA-C fewest. Accurate prediction of most subjects' HLA-A and HLA-B alleles from TCR beta sequences was reported. Exclusion applied to some V segments, including TRBV6-2 and TRBV6-3, as they were indistinguishable.

With 60 Vbeta and 13 Jbeta primers, the PCR was carried out. Sequencing used immunoSEQ multiplex PCR; TCRdb keeps in-frame clones, though not all of them. Of some 150,000 clones in the sample, about four fifths are singletons; the top ten hold roughly 4%. Of note for this clone: Its antigen is as yet unknown.

V was clipped by 4 bases and J by 2 bases, with 12 bases between them. The CDR3 sequence is 14 residues long. The V gene's germline CDR1 is SGHRS and CDR2 YFSETQ. The chain carries TRBV5-1 and TRBJ2-5, with a weak D call TRBD2 (6 bases). The receptor was isolated from a woman between 40 and 50 years old in good health and CMV-seropositive. Sequencing used PBMCs. The CDR3 nucleotides are TGCGCCAGCAGCGTCGACGGAGGGCAAGAGACCCAGTACTTC. Protein product: CASSVDGGQETQYF.